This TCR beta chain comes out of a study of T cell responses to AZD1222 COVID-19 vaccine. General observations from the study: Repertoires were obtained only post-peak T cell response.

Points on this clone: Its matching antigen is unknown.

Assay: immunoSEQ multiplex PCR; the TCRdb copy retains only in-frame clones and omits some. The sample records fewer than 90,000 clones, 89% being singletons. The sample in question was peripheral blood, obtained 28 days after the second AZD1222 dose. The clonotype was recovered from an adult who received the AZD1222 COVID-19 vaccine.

The CDR3 DNA is TGTGCCAGCAGCTTAGTCAGGGGCACCGAAGAAAGACACGAGCAGTACTTC. This translates into CASSLVRGTEERHEQYF. The J gene is TRBJ2-7, the V gene TRBV7-2, with D perhaps TRBD1 (6 bases). Trimming removed 1 base at V and 5 bases at J, with 21 bases between. Germline V gene lookup returns CDR1 SGHTA and CDR2 FQGNSA. The CDR3 sequence is 17 residues long.